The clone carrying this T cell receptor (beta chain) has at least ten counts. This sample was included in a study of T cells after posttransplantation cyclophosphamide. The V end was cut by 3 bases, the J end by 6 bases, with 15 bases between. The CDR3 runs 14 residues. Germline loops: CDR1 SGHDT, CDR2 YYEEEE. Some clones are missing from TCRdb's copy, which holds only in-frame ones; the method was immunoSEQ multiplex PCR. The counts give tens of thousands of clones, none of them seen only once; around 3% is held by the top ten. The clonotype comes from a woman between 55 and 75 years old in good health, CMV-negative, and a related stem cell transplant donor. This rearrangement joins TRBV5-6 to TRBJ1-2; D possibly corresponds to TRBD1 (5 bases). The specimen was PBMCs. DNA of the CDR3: TGTGCCAGCAGCTCCCAGGGAGGACCTCATGGCTACACCTTC. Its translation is CASSSQGGPHGYTF.